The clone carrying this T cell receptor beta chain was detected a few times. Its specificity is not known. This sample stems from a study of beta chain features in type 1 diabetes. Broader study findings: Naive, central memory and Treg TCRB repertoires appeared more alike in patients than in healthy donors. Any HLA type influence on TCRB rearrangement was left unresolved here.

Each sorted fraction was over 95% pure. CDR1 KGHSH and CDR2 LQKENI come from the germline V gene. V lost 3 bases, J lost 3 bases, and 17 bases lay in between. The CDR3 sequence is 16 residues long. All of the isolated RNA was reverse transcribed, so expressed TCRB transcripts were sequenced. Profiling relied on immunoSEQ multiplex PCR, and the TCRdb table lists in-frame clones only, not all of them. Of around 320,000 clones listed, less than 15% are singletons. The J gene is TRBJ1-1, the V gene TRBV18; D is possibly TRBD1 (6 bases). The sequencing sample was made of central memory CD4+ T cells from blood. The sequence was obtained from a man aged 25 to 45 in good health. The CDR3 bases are TGTGCCAGCTCACCTTCGGCAGGGGCCTATGACACTGAAGCTTTCTTT. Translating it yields CASSPSAGAYDTEAFF. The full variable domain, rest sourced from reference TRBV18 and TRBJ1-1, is NAGVMQNPRHLVRRRGQEARLRCSPMKGHSHVYWYRQLPEEGLKFMVYLQKENIIDESGMPKERFSAEFPKEGPSILRIQQVVRGDSAAYFCASSPSAGAYDTEAFFGQGTRLTVV.